What follows are 19 T cell receptor beta chains derived from one specimen sequenced in a study of radiotherapy plus CTLA-4 blockade in lung cancer. Using immunoSEQ multiplex PCR, the repertoire was profiled, and TCRdb retains in-frame clones only, with some absent. The data contain about 48,000 clones, roughly four fifths of them singletons. This material consisted of peripheral blood, taken from a patient treated with radiotherapy plus ipilimumab. The origin of the receptors is a human donor with non-small cell lung cancer who had stable disease on radiotherapy plus ipilimumab.

V and J are TRBV15 and TRBJ1-3; D might be TRBD1 (5 bases). CDR3 length equals 13 residues. Germline values: CDR1 LNHNV, CDR2 YYDKDF (reference sequence). V dropped 3 bases and J dropped 4 bases, with 7 bases sitting between them. Written as DNA, the CDR3 is TGTGCCACCAGCAGGGGGGGAGGAAACACCATATATTTT. It translates to CATSRGGGNTIYF.

The chain is built from TRBV10-3 and TRBJ1-1; 10 bases align to TRBD1. V shed 6 bases, J shed 0 bases, and the junction held 7 bases outside the gene matches. Germline-derived CDR1 and CDR2 are ENHRY and SYGVKD. The CDR3 spans 16 residues. The CDR3 spells CAIRPDRGLVNTEAFF. As DNA, the CDR3 is TGTGCCATCAGACCAGACAGGGGGCTAGTGAACACTGAAGCTTTCTTT.

This clone was observed a few times. The rearrangement uses TRBV6-6 and TRBJ2-1, with D tentatively TRBD2 (5 bases). This CDR3 has 13 amino acids. The V gene lost 2 bases and the J gene lost 5 bases, with 7 bases spanning the gap. The V gene's germline CDR1 is MNHNY and CDR2 SVGAGI (reference sequence). The CDR3 region has the DNA TGTGCCAGCAGTTACGGGAGTAACAATGAGCAGTTCTTC. It is translated as CASSYGSNNEQFF.

The chain combines TRBV7-2 with TRBJ2-7; 10 nucleotides agree with TRBD1. The length of the CDR3 is 14 residues. In germline, CDR1 is SGHTA, CDR2 FQGNSA. The V segment lost 4 bases and the J segment 4 bases; nucleotides outside the gene matches: 4. For the CDR3, the DNA is TGTGCCAGCAGCTCCGGGACAGGGGATTACGAGCAGTACTTC. Protein sequence: CASSSGTGDYEQYF.

The CDR3 DNA reads as TGTGCCAGCAGTACAGGGGGACGAAGCAATCAGCCCCAGCATTTT. It encodes CASSTGGRSNQPQHF. The rearrangement uses TRBV7-2 and TRBJ1-5; 8 bases map to TRBD1. Germline V CDR1 and CDR2: SGHTA, FQGNSA. With V trimmed by 6 bases and J by 1 base, 5 bases remained unmatched. The length of the CDR3 is 15 residues.

This sequence joins TRBV15 and TRBJ2-1; 9 bases line up with TRBD2. Unmatched junction bases numbered 3, after V lost 1 base and J lost 5 bases. This CDR3 region has 15 residues. The germline V gene encodes CDR1 LNHNV and CDR2 YYDKDF (reference sequence). CDR3: CATSRGTSDNNEQFF. As DNA, the CDR3 is TGTGCCACCAGCAGAGGGACTAGCGACAACAATGAGCAGTTCTTC.

V and J are TRBV7-3 and TRBJ1-4; a possible D gene is TRBD1 (5 bases). The CDR3 sequence is 15 residues long. V shed 2 bases and J shed 8 bases, with 15 bases lying between them. The V gene's germline CDR1 is SGHTA and CDR2 FQGTGA. DNA for the CDR3: TGTGCCAGCAGCTTACTTGGGGCCTCCAGCGAAAAACTGTTTTTT. Amino acid sequence: CASSLLGASSEKLFF.

This clone was observed a handful of times. The genes are TRBV27 and TRBJ1-2, with 7 bases matching TRBD1. V shed 6 bases, J shed 6 bases, and the junction held 10 bases outside the gene matches. Germline assignment: CDR1 MNHEY and CDR2 SMNVEV (reference sequence). The length of the CDR3 is 14 residues. In DNA, the CDR3 is TGTGCCAGCAGCTTCCGGGACAGTCGAGATGGCTACACCTTC. Translation: CASSFRDSRDGYTF.

The rearrangement links TRBV5-6 to TRBJ1-5, with a tentative D call TRBD1 (5 bases). The germline V and J ends were trimmed by 4 bases and 0 bases, with 11 bases remaining between them. Germline loops: CDR1 SGHDT, CDR2 YYEEEE. The CDR3 runs 15 residues. For the CDR3, the DNA is TGTGCCAGCAGCCCCCGGGGGGTTAGCAATCAGCCCCAGCATTTT. Encoded protein: CASSPRGVSNQPQHF.

The rearrangement links TRBV7-9 to TRBJ2-3, with D maybe TRBD2 (7 bases). V was cut by 8 bases and J by 4 bases, with 25 bases left in between. The CDR3 has 17 amino acids. Germline V gene sequence: CDR1 SEHNR, CDR2 FQNEAQ (reference sequence). CDR3 protein: CASVLGGALPRPDTQYF. For the CDR3, the DNA is TGTGCCAGCGTACTGGGGGGGGCGCTTCCACGGCCAGATACGCAGTATTTT. Looking up the rest from reference TRBV7-9 and TRBJ2-3 gives the full variable domain: DTGVSQNPRHKITKRGQNVTFRCDPISEHNRLYWYRQTLGQGPEFLTYFQNEAQLEKSRLLSDRFSAERPKGSFSTLEIQRTEQGDSAMYLCASVLGGALPRPDTQYFGPGTRLTVL.

This rearrangement joins TRBV29-1 to TRBJ2-7; D might be TRBD2 (5 bases). Per germline, CDR1 SQVTM and CDR2 ANQGSEA. The CDR3 covers 13 residues. V lost 6 bases to trimming and J lost 0 bases, with 12 bases between them. CDR3 nucleotide sequence: TGCAGCGTGATCCTGGGGAGCTCCTACGAGCAGTACTTC. This sequence encodes CSVILGSSYEQYF.

V and J are TRBV11-2 and TRBJ2-3, with 9 bases that match TRBD2. CDR1 and CDR2 (germline): SGHAT, FQNNGV. The V and J ends lost 5 bases and 1 base, in that order; junction bases with no gene match: 10. This CDR3 is 17 amino acids long. Here the CDR3 reads CASSPRVAGAGTDTQYF. In nucleotides, the CDR3 is TGTGCCAGCAGCCCCCGGGTAGCGGGAGCGGGCACAGATACGCAGTATTTT.

V usage is TRBV27 and J usage is TRBJ2-1; 7 bases map to TRBD2. Germline-derived CDR1 and CDR2 are MNHEY and SMNVEV (reference sequence). The J segment lost 0 bases and the V segment lost 8 bases, leaving 1 base of the junction unmatched. CDR3 length: 13 residues. The CDR3 spells CASWEGSYNEQFF. The CDR3 nucleotides read TGTGCCAGCTGGGAGGGCTCCTACAATGAGCAGTTCTTC.

The chain has TRBV28 and TRBJ1-2, with D unclear. Germline V gives CDR1 MDHEN, CDR2 SYDVKM. There are 12 residues in the CDR3. CDR3 amino acids: CAGARTNYGYTF. For the CDR3, the DNA is TGTGCGGGCGCCAGGACTAACTATGGCTACACCTTC.

The J gene is TRBJ2-1, the V gene TRBV7-2; a possible D gene is TRBD2 (6 bases). Per germline, CDR1 SGHTA and CDR2 FQGNSA. This CDR3 region has 12 residues. Trimming took off 3 bases at V and 9 bases at J, with 9 bases between the two ends. The CDR3 DNA follows: TGTGCCAGCAGCTTCTTGGAGGGTGAGCAGTTCTTC. Translation gives CASSFLEGEQFF.

As for this clone: One end of the junction fails to match germline, which may point to a read error. The sample contains more than one DNA sequence encoding this CDR3. The chain is built from TRBV30 and TRBJ1-6; D is uncertain. The CDR3 has 13 residues. Germline CDR1 reads GTSNPN; CDR2 reads SVGIG (reference sequence). The CDR3 is CAWREVMASPLHF. In DNA form, the CDR3 reads TGTGCCTGGAGAGAGGTCATGGCTTCACCCCTACACTTT.

This sequence joins TRBV5-1 and TRBJ2-7, with D possibly being TRBD2 (5 bases). The CDR3 extends over 14 amino acids. Trimming cost V 4 bases and J 6 bases, with 17 bases left between them. Looked up from germline, CDR1 is SGHRS and CDR2 is YFSETQ. Here the CDR3 reads CASSPRDSSTEQYF. CDR3 in DNA: TGCGCCAGCAGCCCCCGGGATTCTTCAACCGAGCAGTACTTC.

The chain joins TRBV6-1 to TRBJ1-1, with D unresolved. The germline V gene encodes CDR1 MNHNS and CDR2 SASEGT. This CDR3 has 13 residues. Trimming removed 8 bases from V and 5 bases from J, with 15 bases in between. DNA for the CDR3: TGTGCCAGCTCCTACGGGCGACTAACTGAAGCTTTCTTT. Its protein product is CASSYGRLTEAFF.

This clone was detected once. V gene TRBV7-2 combines with J gene TRBJ2-1, with 11 bases matching TRBD2. CDR1 is SGHTA, CDR2 FQGNSA, per germline. V was clipped by 5 bases and J by 10 bases; unmatched bases: 4. CDR3 size: 13 residues. In nucleotides, the CDR3 is TGTGCCAGCAGCCAGGGACTAGCGGCCGAGCAGTTCTTC. As protein: CASSQGLAAEQFF.